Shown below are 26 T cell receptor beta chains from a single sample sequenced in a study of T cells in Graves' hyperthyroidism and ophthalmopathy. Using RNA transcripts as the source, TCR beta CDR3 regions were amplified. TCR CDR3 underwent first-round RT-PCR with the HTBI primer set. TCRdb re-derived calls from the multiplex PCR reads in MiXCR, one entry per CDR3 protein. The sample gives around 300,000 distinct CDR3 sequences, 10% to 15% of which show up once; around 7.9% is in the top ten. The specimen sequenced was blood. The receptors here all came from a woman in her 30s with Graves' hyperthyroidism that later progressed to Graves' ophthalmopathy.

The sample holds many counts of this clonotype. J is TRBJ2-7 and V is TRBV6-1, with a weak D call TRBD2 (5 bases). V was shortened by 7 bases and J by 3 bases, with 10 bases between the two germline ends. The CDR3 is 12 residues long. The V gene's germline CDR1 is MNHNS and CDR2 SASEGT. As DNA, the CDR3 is TGTGCCAGCACGAGGGTAGGCTACGAGCAGTACTTC. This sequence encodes CASTRVGYEQYF.

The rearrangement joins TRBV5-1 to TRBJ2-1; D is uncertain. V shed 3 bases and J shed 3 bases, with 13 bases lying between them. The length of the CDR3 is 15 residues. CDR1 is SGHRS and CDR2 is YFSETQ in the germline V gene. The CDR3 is CASSSRGNYYNEQFF. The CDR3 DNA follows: TGCGCCAGCAGCTCCCGCGGCAATTACTACAATGAGCAGTTCTTC. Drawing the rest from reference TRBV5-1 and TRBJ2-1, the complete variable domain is KAGVTQTPRYLIKTRGQQVTLSCSPISGHRSVSWYQQTPGQGLQFLFEYFSETQRNKGNFPGRFSGRQFSNSRSEMNVSTLELGDSALYLCASSSRGNYYNEQFFGPGTRLTVL.

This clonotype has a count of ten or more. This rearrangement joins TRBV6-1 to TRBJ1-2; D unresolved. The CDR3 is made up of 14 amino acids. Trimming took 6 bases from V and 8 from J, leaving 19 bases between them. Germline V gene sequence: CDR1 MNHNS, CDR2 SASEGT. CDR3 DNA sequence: TGTGCCAGCAGCACGGGAGATTTGAGGCGGGGCTACACCTTC. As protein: CASSTGDLRRGYTF.

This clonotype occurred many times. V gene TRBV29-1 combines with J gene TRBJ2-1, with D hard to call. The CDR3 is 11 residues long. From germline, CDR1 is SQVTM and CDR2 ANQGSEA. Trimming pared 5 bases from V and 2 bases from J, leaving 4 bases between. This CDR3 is CSVHPYNEQFF. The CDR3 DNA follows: TGCAGCGTTCACCCCTACAATGAGCAGTTCTTC.

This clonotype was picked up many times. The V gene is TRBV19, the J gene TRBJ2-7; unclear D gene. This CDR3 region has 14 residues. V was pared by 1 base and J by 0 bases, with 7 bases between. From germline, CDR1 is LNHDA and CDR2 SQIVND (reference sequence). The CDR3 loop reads CASSIVGSSYEQYF. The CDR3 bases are TGTGCCAGTAGTATAGTGGGATCCTCCTACGAGCAGTACTTC.

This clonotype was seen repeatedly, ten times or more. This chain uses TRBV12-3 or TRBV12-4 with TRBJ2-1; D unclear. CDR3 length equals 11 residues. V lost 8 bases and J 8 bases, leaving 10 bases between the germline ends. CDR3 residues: CASVGVYEQFF. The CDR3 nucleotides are TGTGCCAGCGTTGGAGTTTATGAGCAGTTCTTC.

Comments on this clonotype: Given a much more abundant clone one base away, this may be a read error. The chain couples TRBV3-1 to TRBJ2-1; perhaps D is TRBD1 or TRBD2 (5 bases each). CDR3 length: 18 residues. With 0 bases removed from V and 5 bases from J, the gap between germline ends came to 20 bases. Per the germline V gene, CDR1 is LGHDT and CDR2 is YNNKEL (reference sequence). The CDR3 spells CASSQDGPGASLHNEQFF. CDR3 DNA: TGTGCCAGCAGCCAAGATGGCCCCGGGGCTAGCCTACACAATGAGCAGTTCTTC.

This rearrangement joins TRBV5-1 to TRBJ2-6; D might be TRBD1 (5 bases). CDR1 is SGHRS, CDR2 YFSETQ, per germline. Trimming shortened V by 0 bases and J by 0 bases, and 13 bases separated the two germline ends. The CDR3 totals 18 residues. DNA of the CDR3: TGCGCCAGCAGCTTGGCCTCGCAGGGTAGCTCTGGGGCCAACGTCCTGACTTTC. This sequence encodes CASSLASQGSSGANVLTF.

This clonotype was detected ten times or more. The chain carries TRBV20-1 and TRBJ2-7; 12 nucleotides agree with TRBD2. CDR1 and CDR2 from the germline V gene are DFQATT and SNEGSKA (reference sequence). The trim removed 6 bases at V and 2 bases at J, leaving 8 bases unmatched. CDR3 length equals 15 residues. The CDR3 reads CSAEPLAGGTYEQYF. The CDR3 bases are TGCAGTGCCGAACCTCTAGCGGGGGGGACCTACGAGCAGTACTTC.

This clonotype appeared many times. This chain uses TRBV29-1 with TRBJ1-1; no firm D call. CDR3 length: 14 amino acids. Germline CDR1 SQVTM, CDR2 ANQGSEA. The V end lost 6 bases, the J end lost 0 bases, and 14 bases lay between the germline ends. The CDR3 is CSVAGESMNTEAFF. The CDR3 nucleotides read TGCAGCGTGGCCGGGGAATCCATGAACACTGAAGCTTTCTTT.

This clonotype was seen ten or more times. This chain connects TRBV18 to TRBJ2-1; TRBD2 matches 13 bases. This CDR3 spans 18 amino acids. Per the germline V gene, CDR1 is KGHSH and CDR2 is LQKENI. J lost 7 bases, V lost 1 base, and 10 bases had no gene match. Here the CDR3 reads CASSPLLLAGGPGNEQFF. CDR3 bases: TGTGCCAGCTCACCACTGCTACTAGCGGGAGGGCCTGGTAATGAGCAGTTCTTC.

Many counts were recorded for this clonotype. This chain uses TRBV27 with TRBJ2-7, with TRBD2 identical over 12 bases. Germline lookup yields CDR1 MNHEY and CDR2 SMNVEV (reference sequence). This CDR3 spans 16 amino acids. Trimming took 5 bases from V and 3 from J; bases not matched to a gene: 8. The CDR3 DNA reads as TGTGCCAGCAGTCCTTCCGGACTAGCGGGAAGCTACGAGCAGTACTTC. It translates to CASSPSGLAGSYEQYF.

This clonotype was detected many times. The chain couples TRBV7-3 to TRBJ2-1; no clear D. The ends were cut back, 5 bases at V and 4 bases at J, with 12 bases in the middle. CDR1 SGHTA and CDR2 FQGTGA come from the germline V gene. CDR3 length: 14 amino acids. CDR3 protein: CASSPAQEYNEQFF. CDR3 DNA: TGTGCCAGCAGCCCGGCCCAGGAGTACAATGAGCAGTTCTTC.

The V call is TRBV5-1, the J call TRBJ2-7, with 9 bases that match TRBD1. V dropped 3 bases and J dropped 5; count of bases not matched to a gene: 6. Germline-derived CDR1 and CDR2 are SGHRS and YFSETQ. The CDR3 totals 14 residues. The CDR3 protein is CASSSGQGTHEQYF. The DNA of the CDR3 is TGCGCCAGCAGCTCCGGACAGGGGACCCACGAGCAGTACTTC.

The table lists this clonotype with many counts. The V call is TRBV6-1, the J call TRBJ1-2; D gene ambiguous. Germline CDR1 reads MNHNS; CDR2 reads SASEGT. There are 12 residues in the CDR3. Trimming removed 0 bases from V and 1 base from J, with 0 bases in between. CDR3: CASSEANYGYTF. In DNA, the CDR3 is TGTGCCAGCAGTGAAGCTAACTATGGCTACACCTTC.

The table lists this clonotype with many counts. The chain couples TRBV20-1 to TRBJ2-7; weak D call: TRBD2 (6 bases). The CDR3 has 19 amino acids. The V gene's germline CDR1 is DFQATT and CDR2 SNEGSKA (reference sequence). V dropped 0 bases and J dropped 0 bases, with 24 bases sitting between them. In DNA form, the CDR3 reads TGCAGTGCTAGAGATCGGCGCAGTGCGGGAAAGCCTTTCTCCTACGAGCAGTACTTC. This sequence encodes CSARDRRSAGKPFSYEQYF.

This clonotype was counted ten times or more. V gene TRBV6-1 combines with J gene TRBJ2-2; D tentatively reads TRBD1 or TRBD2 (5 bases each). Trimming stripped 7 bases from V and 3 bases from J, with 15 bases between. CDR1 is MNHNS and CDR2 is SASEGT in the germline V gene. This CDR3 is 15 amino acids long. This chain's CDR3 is CASTAPGTDTGELFF. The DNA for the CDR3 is TGTGCCAGCACCGCCCCGGGGACCGACACCGGGGAGCTGTTTTTT.

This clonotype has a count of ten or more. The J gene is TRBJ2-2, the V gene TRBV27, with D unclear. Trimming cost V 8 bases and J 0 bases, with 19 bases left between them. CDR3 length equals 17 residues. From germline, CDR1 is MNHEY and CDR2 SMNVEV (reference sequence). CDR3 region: CASPGSCCAANTGELFF. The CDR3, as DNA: TGTGCCAGCCCCGGATCGTGCTGCGCGGCGAACACCGGGGAGCTGTTTTTT.

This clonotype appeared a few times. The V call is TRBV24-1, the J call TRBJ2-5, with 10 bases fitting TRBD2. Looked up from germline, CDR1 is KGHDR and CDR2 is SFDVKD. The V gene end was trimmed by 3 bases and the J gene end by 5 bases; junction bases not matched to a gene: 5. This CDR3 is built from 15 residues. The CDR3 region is CATSDPGTSVETQYF. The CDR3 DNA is TGTGCCACCAGTGATCCTGGGACTAGCGTGGAGACCCAGTACTTC.

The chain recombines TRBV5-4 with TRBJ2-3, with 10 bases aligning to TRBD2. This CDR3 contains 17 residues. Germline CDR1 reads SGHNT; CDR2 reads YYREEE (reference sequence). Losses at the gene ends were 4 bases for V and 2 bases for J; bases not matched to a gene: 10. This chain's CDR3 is CASSLPGTSADTDTQYF. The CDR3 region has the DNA TGTGCCAGCAGCCTCCCGGGGACTAGCGCAGACACAGATACGCAGTATTTT.

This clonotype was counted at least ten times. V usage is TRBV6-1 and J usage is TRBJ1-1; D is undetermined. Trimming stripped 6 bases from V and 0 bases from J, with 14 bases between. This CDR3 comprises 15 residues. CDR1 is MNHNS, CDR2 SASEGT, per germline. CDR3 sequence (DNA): TGTGCCAGCAGCCCCGGCGAGGGTATGAACACTGAAGCTTTCTTT. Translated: CASSPGEGMNTEAFF.

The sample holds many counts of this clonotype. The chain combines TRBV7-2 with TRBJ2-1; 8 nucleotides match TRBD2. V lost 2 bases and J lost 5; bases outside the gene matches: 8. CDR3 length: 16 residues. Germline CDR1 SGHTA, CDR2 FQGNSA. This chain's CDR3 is CASSLPWVAGNNEQFF. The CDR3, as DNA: TGTGCCAGCAGCTTACCGTGGGTAGCGGGGAACAATGAGCAGTTCTTC. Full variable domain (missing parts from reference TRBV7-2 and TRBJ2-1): GAGVSQSPSNKVTEKGKDVELRCDPISGHTALYWYRQSLGQGLEFLIYFQGNSAPDKSGLPSDRFSAERTGGSVSTLTIQRTQQEDSAVYLCASSLPWVAGNNEQFFGPGTRLTVL.

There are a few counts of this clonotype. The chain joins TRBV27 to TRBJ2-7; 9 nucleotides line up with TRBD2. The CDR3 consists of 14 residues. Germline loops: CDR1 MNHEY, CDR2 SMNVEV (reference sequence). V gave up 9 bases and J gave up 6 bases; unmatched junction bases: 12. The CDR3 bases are TGTGCCAGGTCCGGCGGACTAGCGAGAGGCGAGCAGTACTTC. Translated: CARSGGLARGEQYF.

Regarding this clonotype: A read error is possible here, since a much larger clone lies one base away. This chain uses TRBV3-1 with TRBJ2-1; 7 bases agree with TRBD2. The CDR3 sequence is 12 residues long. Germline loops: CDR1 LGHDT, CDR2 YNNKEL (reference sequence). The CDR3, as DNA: TGTGCCAGCGGGAGGGCCTTGAATGAGCAGCTCTTC. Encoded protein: CASGRALNEQLF.

This CDR3 is CASSQGHDGYYGYTF. CDR3 coding DNA: TGCGCCAGCAGCCAGGGACACGACGGGTACTATGGCTACACCTTC. The chain combines TRBV4-3 with TRBJ1-2; TRBD1 is a possible D gene (6 bases). Germline V gene sequence: CDR1 LGHNA, CDR2 YSLEER. The CDR3 runs 15 residues. V lost 3 bases and J lost 3, with 14 bases in between.

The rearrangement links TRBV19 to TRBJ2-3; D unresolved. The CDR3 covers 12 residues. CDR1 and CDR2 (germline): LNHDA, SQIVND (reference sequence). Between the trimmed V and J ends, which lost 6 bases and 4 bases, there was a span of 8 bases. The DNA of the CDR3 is TGTGCCAGTAGGGACGAAGCAGATACGCAGTATTTT. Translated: CASRDEADTQYF. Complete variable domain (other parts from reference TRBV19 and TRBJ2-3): DGGITQSPKYLFRKEGQNVTLSCEQNLNHDAMYWYRQDPGQGLRLIYYSQIVNDFQKGDIAEGYSVSREKKESFPLTVTSAQKNPTAFYLCASRDEADTQYFGPGTRLTVL.